These 24 T cell receptor beta chains originate from one sample sequenced in a study of blood T cell repertoires in COVID-19. TCRdb keeps only in-frame clones here, not all; method: immunoSEQ multiplex PCR. The sample records 150,000 to 200,000 clones, more than 75% being singletons. The sequencing sample was made of peripheral blood. Source of these receptors: a woman aged 70-85 years with COVID-19, enrolled during active disease.

The V and J genes are TRBV7-2 and TRBJ2-7; D is unclear. CDR1 is SGHTA, CDR2 FQGNSA, per germline. Trimming shortened V by 2 bases and J by 2 bases, and 13 bases separated the two germline ends. The CDR3 covers 15 residues. This CDR3 is CASSLILQFTYEQYF. DNA for the CDR3: TGTGCCAGCAGCTTAATTTTACAGTTTACCTACGAGCAGTACTTC.

The chain is built from TRBV3-1 (or the pseudogene TRBV3-2) and TRBJ1-1; the match to TRBD1 covers 7 bases. Germline V gene sequence: CDR1 LGHDT, CDR2 YNNKEL (reference sequence). Germline trimming cut 7 bases from V and 2 bases from J; bases unmatched to any gene: 7. The CDR3 length is 14 residues. CDR3 loop: CASNRQGRNTEAFF. CDR3 DNA sequence: TGTGCCAGCAACAGACAGGGTCGAAACACTGAAGCTTTCTTT.

This chain uses TRBV6-6 with TRBJ1-5; a weak D match, TRBD1 (6 bases). Looked up from germline, CDR1 is MNHNY and CDR2 is SVGAGI (reference sequence). V was clipped by 5 bases and J by 1 base, with 12 bases between them. This CDR3 is 15 amino acids long. The CDR3 DNA reads TGTGCCAGCAGTAAACAGGGTGGAAGCAATCAGCCCCAGCATTTT. Its protein product is CASSKQGGSNQPQHF.

This clone was observed a few times. The chain is built from TRBV10-1 and TRBJ1-5; 8 bases map to TRBD1. The CDR3 consists of 15 residues. Losses at the gene ends were 7 bases for V and 6 bases for J; bases not matched to a gene: 11. Germline V gene data show CDR1 as WNHNN and CDR2 as SYGVQD (reference sequence). CDR3 coding DNA: TGCGCCAGCAACAAGGCCAGGGGGCTCAGTCAGCCCCAGCATTTT. Encoded protein: CASNKARGLSQPQHF.

This chain joins TRBV19 and TRBJ1-5, with 7 nucleotides matching TRBD1. V lost 6 bases to trimming and J lost 6 bases; unmatched junction nucleotides: 5. The CDR3 has 13 residues. Germline V gene sequence: CDR1 LNHDA, CDR2 SQIVND (reference sequence). DNA for the CDR3: TGTGCCAGTAGCGAACAGGGGAGTCAGCCCCAGCATTTT. Its translation: CASSEQGSQPQHF.

This clone has just one count. CDR3 sequence reads: CSARDLRGRLAKNIQYF. CDR3 sequence (DNA): TGCAGTGCTCGTGACCTCAGGGGCAGACTAGCCAAAAACATTCAGTACTTC. The chain recombines TRBV20-1 with TRBJ2-4; TRBD1 is a possible D gene (6 bases). Germline loops: CDR1 DFQATT, CDR2 SNEGSKA (reference sequence). This CDR3 is built from 17 residues. V dropped 5 bases and J dropped 0 bases, with 20 bases sitting between them.

This clone was counted once. This rearrangement joins TRBV9 to TRBJ1-3; TRBD1 matches at 8 bases. This CDR3 has 14 amino acids. Trimming took 3 bases from V and 2 from J; bases not matched to a gene: 1. Germline V lookup: CDR1 SGDLS, CDR2 YYNGEE. CDR3: CASSATGAGNTIYF. The CDR3 DNA follows: TGTGCCAGCAGCGCGACAGGGGCTGGAAACACCATATATTTT.

V and J are TRBV2 and TRBJ1-1; D unclear. The CDR3 consists of 13 residues. Trimming took 4 bases from V and 8 from J, leaving 14 bases between them. From germline, CDR1 is SNHLY and CDR2 FYNNEI. Written as DNA, the CDR3 is TGTGCCAGCAGTGTCGACCCCTGGGCGGAAGCTTTCTTT. Amino acids: CASSVDPWAEAFF.

The chain couples TRBV2 to TRBJ1-5; D is perhaps TRBD1 (5 bases). Trimming stripped 6 bases from V and 0 bases from J, with 12 bases between. This CDR3 spans 15 amino acids. The germline V gene has CDR1 SNHLY and CDR2 FYNNEI. The chain's CDR3 is CASRFQGTSNQPQHF. As DNA, the CDR3 is TGTGCCAGCAGGTTCCAGGGAACTAGCAATCAGCCCCAGCATTTT.

The genes are TRBV5-1 and TRBJ2-3, with TRBD2 matching over 12 bases. This CDR3 spans 17 amino acids. CDR1 is SGHRS, CDR2 YFSETQ, per germline. The V segment lost 4 bases and the J segment 5 bases; nucleotides outside the gene matches: 11. The CDR3 loop reads CASSLGTSGSAGDTQYF. The CDR3 DNA sequence: TGCGCCAGCAGCCTCGGGACTAGCGGGTCCGCCGGAGATACGCAGTATTTT.

This chain joins TRBV3-1 (or the pseudogene TRBV3-2) and TRBJ1-1; D gene uncertain. Trimming removed 5 bases from V and 1 base from J, with 8 bases in between. Germline CDR1 and CDR2: LGHDT and YNNKEL (reference sequence). This CDR3 spans 13 amino acids. This chain's CDR3 is CASSSRSNTEAFF. Written as DNA, the CDR3 is TGTGCCAGCAGCTCCCGTTCGAACACTGAAGCTTTCTTT.

This sequence joins TRBV27 and TRBJ1-5; the match to TRBD1 covers 9 bases. V trimming: 2 bases; J trimming: 5 bases; junction bases outside the gene matches: 1. The CDR3 spans 14 residues. Germline loops: CDR1 MNHEY, CDR2 SMNVEV (reference sequence). CDR3 sequence (DNA): TGTGCCAGCAGTTTAAGACAGGGGGATCAGCCCCAGCATTTT. Translated, it gives CASSLRQGDQPQHF.

The J gene is TRBJ1-2, the V gene TRBV7-2; 9 bases agree with TRBD1. J lost 5 bases, V lost 5 bases, and 12 bases had no gene match. This CDR3 contains 16 residues. Germline lookup yields CDR1 SGHTA and CDR2 FQGNSA. CDR3 DNA sequence: TGTGCCAGCAGCACCCAAAACGCCGGGACAGGGTATGGCTACACCTTC. It codes for CASSTQNAGTGYGYTF.

V and J are TRBV3-1 (or the pseudogene TRBV3-2) and TRBJ2-7, with 9 bases identical to TRBD1. The ends lost 4 bases at V and 7 bases at J; junction bases unmatched: 8. CDR3 size: 14 residues. Germline assignment: CDR1 LGHDT and CDR2 YNNKEL (reference sequence). The CDR3 DNA is TGTGCCAGCAGCCCCGGGACAGGGCTGAGGGAGCAGTACTTC. The encoded protein is CASSPGTGLREQYF.

This clone has only a few counts. V and J are TRBV28 and TRBJ1-2; D unclear. V lost 3 bases, J lost 4 bases, and 6 bases lay in between. CDR3 length: 12 amino acids. Germline CDR1 is MDHEN and CDR2 is SYDVKM. CDR3 nucleotides: TGTGCCAGCAGTTTGGCCAGCTATGGCTACACCTTC. This gives the protein CASSLASYGYTF.

There are a few counts of this clone. The chain uses TRBV3-1 (or the pseudogene TRBV3-2) and TRBJ1-6, with D perhaps TRBD1 (6 bases). The V and J ends lost 5 bases and 6 bases respectively, with 17 bases between them. The germline CDR1 and CDR2 sequences are LGHDT and YNNKEL (reference sequence). The CDR3 is 16 residues long. For the CDR3, the DNA is TGTGCCAGCAGCGAGGTGGGTGGGACACCTAATTCACCCCTCCACTTT. Protein sequence: CASSEVGGTPNSPLHF.

The J gene is TRBJ2-7, the V gene TRBV6-6, with D perhaps matching TRBD1 (6 bases). This CDR3 is built from 15 residues. Trimming took off 6 bases at V and 3 bases at J, with 18 bases between the two ends. Germline V gene sequence: CDR1 MNHNY, CDR2 SVGAGI (reference sequence). In DNA form, the CDR3 reads TGTGCCAGCAGCCCCCCCCGGGACAACCTCTACGAGCAGTACTTC. This gives the protein CASSPPRDNLYEQYF.

V gene TRBV13 combines with J gene TRBJ1-2, with D tentatively TRBD1 (6 bases). Germline V gives CDR1 PRHDT, CDR2 FYEKMQ (reference sequence). CDR3 length equals 12 residues. V was cut by 5 bases and J by 8 bases, with 12 bases left in between. Here the CDR3 reads CASSHRAEGYTF. In DNA form, the CDR3 reads TGTGCCAGCAGCCACAGGGCGGAAGGCTACACCTTC.

The genes are TRBV4-2 and TRBJ2-7; D is perhaps TRBD2 (5 bases). V was clipped by 6 bases and J by 6 bases, with 18 bases between them. Per germline, CDR1 LGHNA and CDR2 YNFKEQ. This CDR3 region has 14 residues. CDR3 nucleotides: TGTGCCAGCAGTCAATATGCGGGCGAGGGCGAGCAGTACTTC. Translated: CASSQYAGEGEQYF.

The chain uses TRBV5-1 and TRBJ2-1; D possibly corresponds to TRBD1 (5 bases). Trimming left V 0 bases short and J 7 bases short, with 17 bases between. Germline V lookup: CDR1 SGHRS, CDR2 YFSETQ. The CDR3 covers 16 residues. The CDR3 coding sequence is TGCGCCAGCAGCTTGGTTCAGGGTTGGGGCTCGAATGAGCAGTTCTTC. Translated, it gives CASSLVQGWGSNEQFF.

The V gene is TRBV28, the J gene TRBJ1-1; 7 bases are a match to TRBD1. Germline V CDR1 and CDR2: MDHEN, SYDVKM. This CDR3 region has 13 residues. V trimming: 6 bases; J trimming: 9 bases; junction bases outside the gene matches: 10. This CDR3 reads CASSYPAGGKAFF. The CDR3 DNA reads as TGTGCCAGCAGCTACCCTGCAGGGGGAAAAGCTTTCTTT.

The rearrangement links TRBV6-9 to TRBJ1-5, with 7 bases matching TRBD1. The CDR3 has 15 amino acids. The germline V gene has CDR1 MNHGY and CDR2 SVAAGI. The J segment lost 4 bases and the V segment lost 6 bases, leaving 9 bases of the junction unmatched. CDR3 sequence: CASRTGTDENQPQHF. In DNA form, the CDR3 reads TGTGCCAGCAGGACCGGGACAGATGAAAATCAGCCCCAGCATTTT.

In this sample, this clone turned up a few times. This chain uses TRBV28 with TRBJ1-2, with a weak D call TRBD1 (5 bases). V was cut by 9 bases and J by 4 bases, with 18 bases left in between. The CDR3 has 14 residues. Germline loops: CDR1 MDHEN, CDR2 SYDVKM. CDR3 sequence reads: CASNPYRGTYGYTF. The CDR3, as DNA: TGTGCCAGTAACCCCTATAGGGGCACCTATGGCTACACCTTC.

The chain uses TRBV28 and TRBJ2-7; D remains ambiguous. The CDR3 runs 13 residues. Trimming stripped 3 bases from V and 1 base from J, with 7 bases between. CDR1 and CDR2 from the germline V gene are MDHEN and SYDVKM. In nucleotides, the CDR3 is TGTGCCAGCAGTTTGCCCGAGTCCTACGAGCAGTACTTC. It yields the protein CASSLPESYEQYF.